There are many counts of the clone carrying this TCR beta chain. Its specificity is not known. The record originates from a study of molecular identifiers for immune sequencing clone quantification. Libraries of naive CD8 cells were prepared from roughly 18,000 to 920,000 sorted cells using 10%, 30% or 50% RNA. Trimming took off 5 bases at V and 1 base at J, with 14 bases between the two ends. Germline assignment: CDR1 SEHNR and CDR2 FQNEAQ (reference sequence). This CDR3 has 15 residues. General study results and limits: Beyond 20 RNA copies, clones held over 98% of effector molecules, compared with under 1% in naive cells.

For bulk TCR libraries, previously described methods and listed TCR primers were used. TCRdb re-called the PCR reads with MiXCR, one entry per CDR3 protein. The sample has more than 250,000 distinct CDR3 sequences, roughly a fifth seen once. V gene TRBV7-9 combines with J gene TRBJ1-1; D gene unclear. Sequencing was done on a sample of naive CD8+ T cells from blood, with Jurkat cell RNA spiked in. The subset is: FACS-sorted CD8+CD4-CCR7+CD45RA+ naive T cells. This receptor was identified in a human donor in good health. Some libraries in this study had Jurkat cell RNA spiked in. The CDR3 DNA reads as TGTGCCAGCAGCCCCACTACCAGCCCGAACACTGAAGCTTTCTTT. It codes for CASSPTTSPNTEAFF.